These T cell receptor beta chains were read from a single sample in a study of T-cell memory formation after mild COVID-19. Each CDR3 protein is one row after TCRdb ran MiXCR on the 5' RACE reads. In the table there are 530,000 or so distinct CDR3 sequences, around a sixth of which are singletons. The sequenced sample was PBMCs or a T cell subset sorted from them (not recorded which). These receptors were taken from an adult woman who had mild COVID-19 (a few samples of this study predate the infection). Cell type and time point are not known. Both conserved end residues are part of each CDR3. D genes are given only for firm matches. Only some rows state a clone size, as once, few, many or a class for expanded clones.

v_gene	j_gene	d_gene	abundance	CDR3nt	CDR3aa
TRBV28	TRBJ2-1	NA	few	TGTGCCAGCAGTTTTGTGGGCTATGAGCAGTTCTTC	CASSFVGYEQFF
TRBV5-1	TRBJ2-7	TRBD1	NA	TGCGCCAGCAGGCTCGGGACAGGGGATATCGACGAGCAGTACTTC	CASRLGTGDIDEQYF
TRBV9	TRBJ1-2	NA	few	TGTGCCAGCAGCGGACCCAGGGACTACACCTTC	CASSGPRDYTF
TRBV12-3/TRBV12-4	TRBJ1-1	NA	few	TGTGCCAGCACCGAGGTTGCGGAGAACACTGAAGCTTTCTTT	CASTEVAENTEAFF
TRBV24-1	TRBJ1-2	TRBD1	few	TGTGCCAGACCGGGACAGGGATGCTATGGCTACACCTTC	CARPGQGCYGYTF
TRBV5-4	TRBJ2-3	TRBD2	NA	TGTGCCAGCAGCTTTGGACTAGCGCGCACAGATACGCAGTATTTT	CASSFGLARTDTQYF
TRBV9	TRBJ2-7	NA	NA	TGTGCCAGCAGCGTAGGAGGAGGGGTCCACGAGCAGTACTTC	CASSVGGGVHEQYF
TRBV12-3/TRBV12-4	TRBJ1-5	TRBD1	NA	TGTGCCAGCAGTTTGTGGGGACTACAGGGGCGCAATCAGCCCCAGCATTTT	CASSLWGLQGRNQPQHF
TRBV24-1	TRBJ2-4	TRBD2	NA	TGTGCCACCAGTGATGCGGGGGTAGCCAAAAACATTCAGTACTTC	CATSDAGVAKNIQYF
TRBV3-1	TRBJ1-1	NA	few	TGTGCCAGCAGCCAAGACTCCCTGCCCAGGGAGGGCGCTTTCTTT	CASSQDSLPREGAFF
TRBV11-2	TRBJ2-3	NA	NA	TGTGCCAGCAGTTTCGGGGTCACAGATACGCAGTATTTT	CASSFGVTDTQYF
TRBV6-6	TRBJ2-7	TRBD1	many	TGTGCCAGCAGTCCCTCCGGACAGGGGGCGATGAACGAGCAGTACTTC	CASSPSGQGAMNEQYF
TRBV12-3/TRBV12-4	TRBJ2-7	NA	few	TGTGCCAGCAGCTGGGGGGGGGCTTATTACGAGCAGTACTTC	CASSWGGAYYEQYF
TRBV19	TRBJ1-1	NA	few	TGTGCCACCGAACCCGACAGGCTTTCTGCCAACACTGAAGCTTTCTTT	CATEPDRLSANTEAFF
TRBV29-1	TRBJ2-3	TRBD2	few	TGCAGCGTTGAAGGAGCGGGGGCTTGGACAGATACGCAGTATTTT	CSVEGAGAWTDTQYF
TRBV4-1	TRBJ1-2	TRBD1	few	TGCGCCAGCAGCCAGTGGGACAGCGCGGCCTACTATGGCTACACCTTC	CASSQWDSAAYYGYTF
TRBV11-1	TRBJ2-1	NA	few	TGTGCCAGCAACCCGGGGCGCGGGGACAATGAGCAGTTCTTC	CASNPGRGDNEQFF
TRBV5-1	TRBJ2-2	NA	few	TGCGCCAGCAGCTGGACTCCGAGCGGGACAGGGAACACCGGGGAGCTGTTTTTT	CASSWTPSGTGNTGELFF
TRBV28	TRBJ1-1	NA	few	TGTGCCAGCAGCACACCGGGCTACATGAACACTGAAGCTTTCTTT	CASSTPGYMNTEAFF
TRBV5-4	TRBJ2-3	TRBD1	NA	TGTGCCAGCAGCTTGGCGGCAGGGGGAGATACGCAGTATTTT	CASSLAAGGDTQYF
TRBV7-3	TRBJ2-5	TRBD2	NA	TGTGCCAGCAGCCCCCCGGCTAGCGGGAACCAAGAGACCCAGTACTTC	CASSPPASGNQETQYF
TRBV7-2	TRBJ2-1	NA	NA	TGTGCCAGCAGCCGATATGCCGGGAGCGCCATGGGTGAGCAGTTCTTC	CASSRYAGSAMGEQFF
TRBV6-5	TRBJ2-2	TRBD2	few	TGTGCCAGCAGTTACACCGCCGGGGGGATAATAAACACCGGGGAGCTGTTTTTT	CASSYTAGGIINTGELFF
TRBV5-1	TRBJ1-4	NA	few	TGCGCCAGCAGCTTGGCGGGGGAGCGGGAAAAACTGTTTTTT	CASSLAGEREKLFF
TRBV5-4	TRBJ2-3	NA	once	TGTGCCAGCAGCTTGTCCAGTGGCCGAAGCACAGATACGCAGTATTTT	CASSLSSGRSTDTQYF
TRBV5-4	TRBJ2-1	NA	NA	TGTGCCAGCAGCTTGCGGGCTAGCTCCCACAATGAGCAGTTCTTC	CASSLRASSHNEQFF
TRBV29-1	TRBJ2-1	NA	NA	TGCAGCGCTACCGACAGGAGCTCCTACAATGAGCAGTTCTTC	CSATDRSSYNEQFF
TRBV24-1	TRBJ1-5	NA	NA	TGTGCCACCAGTGATTTGCATATCGGTGCCGGGCGCTCCCCTTTTTCTAGCAATCAGCCCCAGCATTTT	CATSDLHIGAGRSPFSSNQPQHF
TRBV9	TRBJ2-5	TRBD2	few	TGTGCCAGCAGCCCCCGATCCGGGACTAGCGGGGCGGAGACCCAGTACTTC	CASSPRSGTSGAETQYF
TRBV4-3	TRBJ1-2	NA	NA	TGCGCCAGCAGCCACCGTAGTTATGGCTACACCTTC	CASSHRSYGYTF
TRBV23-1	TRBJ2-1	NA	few	TGCGCCAGCAGTCACCCCCGGAGGTGGGCTTACAATGAGCAGTTCTTC	CASSHPRRWAYNEQFF
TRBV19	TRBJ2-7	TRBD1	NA	TGTGCCAGTTCTGGGGACAGGGGCTCCTACGAGCAGTACTTC	CASSGDRGSYEQYF
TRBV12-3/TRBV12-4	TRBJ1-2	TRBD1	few	TGTGCCAGCAGTCCAGGGGACAGTCCTAACTATGGCTACACCTTC	CASSPGDSPNYGYTF
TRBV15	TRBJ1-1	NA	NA	TGTGCCACCAGCAGAGGTGGGGCTGGGGTCACTGAAGCTTTCTTT	CATSRGGAGVTEAFF
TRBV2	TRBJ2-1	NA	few	TGTGCCAGCAGCGACCAAAGGAGCTCCTACAATGAGCAGTTCTTC	CASSDQRSSYNEQFF
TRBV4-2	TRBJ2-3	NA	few	TGTGCCAGCAGTCAAGGGGTCCTCCTCACAGATACGCAGTATTTT	CASSQGVLLTDTQYF
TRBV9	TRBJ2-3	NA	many	TGTGCCAGCAGCGTAGGGATTACAGGGCCAGATACGCAGTATTTT	CASSVGITGPDTQYF
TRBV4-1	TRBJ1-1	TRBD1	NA	TGCGCCAGCAGCCAAGCTAAGTTTATGGGGCAGGGGGCGTATAGTGAAGCTTTCTTT	CASSQAKFMGQGAYSEAFF
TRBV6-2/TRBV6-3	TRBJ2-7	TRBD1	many	TGTGCCAGCACCACCCTCCCGGGACAGGGCTACGAGCAGTACTTC	CASTTLPGQGYEQYF
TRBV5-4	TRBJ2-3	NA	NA	TGTGCCAGCAGCTGGGGGTCTTATCGGGGGAAAGATACGCAGTATTTT	CASSWGSYRGKDTQYF
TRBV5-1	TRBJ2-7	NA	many	TGCGCCAGCAATCAGGGGGGAAGCTCCTACGAGCAGTACTTC	CASNQGGSSYEQYF
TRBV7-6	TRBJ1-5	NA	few	TGTGCCAGCAGCTCTCTAGGAAATCAGCCCCAGCATTTT	CASSSLGNQPQHF
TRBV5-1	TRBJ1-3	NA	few	TGCGCCAGCAGCTCTGACACGGTTGGAAACTCTGGAAACACCATATATTTT	CASSSDTVGNSGNTIYF
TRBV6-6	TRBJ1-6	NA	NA	TGTGCCAGCGCGGGGGGCAACTTATTCGCACCCCTCCACTTT	CASAGGNLFAPLHF
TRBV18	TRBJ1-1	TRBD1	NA	TGTGCCAGCTCATTGCGGACAGGGGGCATGGACACTGAAGCTTTCTTT	CASSLRTGGMDTEAFF
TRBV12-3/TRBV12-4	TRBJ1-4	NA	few	TGTGCCAGCTGTTCTCGCCTCGGGGGGCCTAATGAAAAACTGTTTTTT	CASCSRLGGPNEKLFF
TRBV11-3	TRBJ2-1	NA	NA	TGTGCCAGCAGCTGGCAGGTTTCGAAAGTAAATGAGCAGTTCTTC	CASSWQVSKVNEQFF
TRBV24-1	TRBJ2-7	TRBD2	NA	TGTGCCACCAGTGGAGCTAGCGGGATAAGGAGCGGCTACGAGCAGTACTTC	CATSGASGIRSGYEQYF
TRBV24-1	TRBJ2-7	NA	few	TGTGCCACCAGTGACCAAGACAAAGATGGGGCATACGAGCAGTACTTC	CATSDQDKDGAYEQYF
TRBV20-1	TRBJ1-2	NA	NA	TGCAGTGCTAAAGTGGAAAACTATGGCTACACCTTC	CSAKVENYGYTF
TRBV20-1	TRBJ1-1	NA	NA	TGCAGTGCTAGTGCAGAAGGGGTGTATGCTTTCTTT	CSASAEGVYAFF
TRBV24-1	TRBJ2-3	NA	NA	TGTGCCACCAGTCGTGCGGATAACACAGATACGCAGTATTTT	CATSRADNTDTQYF